The rows below give T cell receptor beta chains drawn from one sample of a study of Graves' ophthalmopathy and Graves' hyperthyroidism. TCRdb passed the multiplex PCR reads through MiXCR, listing each CDR3 protein once. The table records a few hundred thousand distinct CDR3 sequences, about 16% of them present only once. Sequencing was carried out using peripheral blood. The source of these receptors is a woman aged 18-29 years with Graves' ophthalmopathy. CDR3s include the opening cysteine and the closing phenylalanine or tryptophan. D genes are given only for firm matches. Clone sizes are given selectively: once, few, many, or a class where the clone is expanded.

V gene	D gene	J gene	clone size	CDR3 protein	CDR3 DNA
TRBV2	TRBD1	TRBJ1-1	many	CASSVRQGADTEAFF	TGTGCCAGCAGTGTGAGGCAGGGGGCGGACACTGAAGCTTTCTTT
TRBV7-2	TRBD1	TRBJ1-2	many	CASRSTGVYGYTF	TGTGCCAGCAGATCTACAGGGGTATATGGCTACACCTTC
TRBV18	-	TRBJ1-5	few	CASSPVRDYSNQPQHF	TGTGCCAGCTCACCTGTGAGGGATTATAGCAATCAGCCCCAGCATTTT
TRBV30	-	TRBJ1-1	-	CAWRATASNTEAFF	TGTGCCTGGAGAGCGACAGCCTCGAACACTGAAGCTTTCTTT
TRBV2	-	TRBJ2-5	many	CASVASMQTQYF	TGTGCCAGCGTCGCCAGCATGCAGACCCAGTACTTC
TRBV19	TRBD1	TRBJ1-5	few	CASSGTGGADQPQHF	TGTGCCAGTAGTGGGACAGGGGGCGCAGATCAGCCCCAGCATTTT
TRBV28	TRBD1	TRBJ2-7	many	CASLDRAYEQYF	TGTGCCAGCCTAGACAGGGCCTACGAGCAGTACTTC
TRBV12-3/TRBV12-4	-	TRBJ2-7	many	CASGWSYEQYF	TGTGCCAGCGGATGGAGCTACGAGCAGTACTTC
TRBV29-1	-	TRBJ2-4	few	CSVERDMVGNIQYF	TGCAGCGTTGAGAGGGACATGGTCGGAAACATTCAGTACTTC
TRBV12-5	TRBD2	TRBJ2-4	many	CASAPGGGVDIQYF	TGTGCTAGTGCCCCCGGGGGAGGGGTCGACATTCAGTACTTC
TRBV7-2	-	TRBJ2-5	many	CASSLRWPQGTQYF	TGTGCCAGCAGCTTACGTTGGCCACAAGGGACCCAGTACTTC
TRBV29-1	TRBD2	TRBJ2-7	few	CSVEDPGTNYEQYF	TGCAGCGTTGAAGATCCCGGGACTAACTACGAGCAGTACTTC
TRBV6-1	-	TRBJ1-2	many	CASSDSGYGYTF	TGTGCCAGCAGTGATTCCGGGTATGGCTACACCTTC
TRBV30	-	TRBJ2-7	-	CAWGDHYEQYF	TGTGCCTGGGGGGACCACTACGAGCAGTACTTC
TRBV2	TRBD1	TRBJ2-7	-	CASSESKGQGPYEQYF	TGTGCCAGCAGTGAATCCAAGGGACAGGGACCCTACGAGCAGTACTTC
TRBV2	-	TRBJ1-6	many	CASKSQGTGNSPLHF	TGTGCCAGCAAGAGCCAGGGGACGGGGAATTCACCCCTCCACTTT